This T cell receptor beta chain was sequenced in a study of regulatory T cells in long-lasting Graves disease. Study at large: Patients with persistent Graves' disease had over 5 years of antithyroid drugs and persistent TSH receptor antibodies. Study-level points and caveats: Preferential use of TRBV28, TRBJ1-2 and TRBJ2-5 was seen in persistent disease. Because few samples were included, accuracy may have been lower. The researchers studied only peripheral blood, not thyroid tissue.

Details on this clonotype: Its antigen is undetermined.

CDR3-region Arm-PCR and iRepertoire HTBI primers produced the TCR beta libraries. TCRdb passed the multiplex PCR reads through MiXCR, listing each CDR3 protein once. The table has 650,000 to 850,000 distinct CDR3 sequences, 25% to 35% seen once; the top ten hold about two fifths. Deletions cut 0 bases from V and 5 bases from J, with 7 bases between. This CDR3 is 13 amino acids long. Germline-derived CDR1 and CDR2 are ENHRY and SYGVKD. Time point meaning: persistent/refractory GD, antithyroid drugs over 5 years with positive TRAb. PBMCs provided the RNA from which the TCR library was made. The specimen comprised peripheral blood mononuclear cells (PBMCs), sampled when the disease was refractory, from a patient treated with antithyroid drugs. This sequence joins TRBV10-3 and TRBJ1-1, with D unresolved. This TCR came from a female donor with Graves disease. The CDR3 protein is CAISESSLTEAFF. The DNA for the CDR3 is TGTGCCATCAGTGAGTCATCGTTGACTGAAGCTTTCTTT.